Listed here are 4 T cell receptor beta chains from one sample, sequenced in a study of human versus mouse CDR3 diversity and MHC coevolution. Here immunoSEQ multiplex PCR was the method, and the copy in TCRdb shows in-frame clones only, minus some. The data contain roughly 81,000 clones, over 85% of them singletons. The sequencing sample was made of naive CD4+ T cells from blood. Subset described: CD45RO-negative CD62L-positive naive CD4 T cells. The source of these receptors is a person aged 30 to 69 in good health.

The gene calls are TRBV15 and TRBJ2-5, with 8 bases identical to TRBD2. J lost 4 bases, V lost 0 bases, and 4 bases had no gene match. This CDR3 comprises 15 residues. Per the germline V gene, CDR1 is LNHNV and CDR2 is YYDKDF (reference sequence). CDR3 DNA sequence: TGTGCCACCAGCAGAGAGGCTAGCGGGCCAGAGACCCAGTACTTC. Protein product: CATSREASGPETQYF.

This clone has only one observation. The chain combines TRBV28 with TRBJ2-7, with 7 nucleotides matching TRBD1. Losses at the gene ends were 8 bases for V and 2 bases for J; bases not matched to a gene: 3. The CDR3 spans 12 residues. Looked up from germline, CDR1 is MDHEN and CDR2 is SYDVKM. The CDR3 DNA follows: TGTGCCAGCGGGACAGTCGCCTACGAGCAGTACTTC. Translation: CASGTVAYEQYF.

The sample holds one count of this clone. This chain joins TRBV29-1 and TRBJ2-7, with D perhaps matching TRBD1 (5 bases). Germline assignment: CDR1 SQVTM and CDR2 ANQGSEA. The V and J ends lost 4 bases and 4 bases respectively, with 11 bases between them. This CDR3 has 12 amino acids. Here the CDR3 reads CSVVPGPYEQYF. The CDR3 nucleotides are TGCAGCGTTGTCCCAGGGCCGTACGAGCAGTACTTC.

This clone was detected a few times. V usage is TRBV19 and J usage is TRBJ2-7, with D tentatively TRBD1 (6 bases). V was clipped by 7 bases and J by 5 bases, with 15 bases between them. The CDR3 runs 13 residues. CDR1 and CDR2 from the germline V gene are LNHDA and SQIVND (reference sequence). This chain's CDR3 is CASKPGQSDEQYF. The CDR3 region has the DNA TGTGCCAGTAAACCGGGACAAAGCGACGAGCAGTACTTC.